In this sample, the clone carrying this T cell receptor (beta chain) turned up many times. Its antigen is currently unknown. This CDR3 is 15 amino acids long. The V end was cut by 0 bases, the J end by 8 bases, with 13 bases between. Each cDNA molecule in the library carried unique molecular identifiers. From the RACE reads, TCRdb called clonotypes with MiXCR, one entry per CDR3 protein. The table includes some 77,000 distinct CDR3 sequences, over 6.5% detected once. The time point is: healthy volunteer bleed at 6 weeks. Sequencing started from total RNA isolated from unfractionated whole blood. The entry originates in a study of human T cells and chemical hapten exposure. On the study more broadly: TCR yields differed between samples (mainly from small differences in pooled library volume).

Study observations and caveats: DPC sensitization left the count of TCRs above 1 in 1000 unchanged.

V gene TRBV12-3 or TRBV12-4 combines with J gene TRBJ1-4; no clear D. Sequencing input: whole blood. The receptor's source is a female donor in good health. Some clones in this sample may be carry-over from other donors' samples. The CDR3 region is CASSLALLSSEKLFF. Here the CDR3 DNA reads TGTGCCAGCAGTTTAGCTTTGTTGTCTTCCGAAAAACTGTTTTTT.